This T cell receptor beta chain is from a study of shared clonotypes between healthy human individuals. Across the whole study: Three plates were used per donor for CD4 naive, three for CD4 memory, two for CD8 naive and one for CD8 memory.

The CDR3 has 16 amino acids. Unmatched junction bases numbered 4, after V lost 3 bases and J lost 0 bases. Germline loops: CDR1 SGHDN, CDR2 FVKESK. TCRdb keeps only in-frame clones here, not all; method: immunoSEQ multiplex PCR. The repertoire includes 2 million to 3 million clones, 80% to 95% of them detected once, and around 0.4% sits in the top ten. Study findings and constraints: The genetic and exposure-history diversity represented was limited by few donors.

In the case of this clone: Its antigen is currently unknown.

The TCR comes from a man younger than 35 in good health. Some clones in this sample may be carry-over from other donors' samples. What was sequenced was naive CD4+ T cells from PBMCs. Subset denoted: CD45RA+ positively selected. V gene TRBV14 combines with J gene TRBJ2-1; 8 nucleotides agree with TRBD2. Written as DNA, the CDR3 is TGTGCCAGCAGCCAGTGGAGCGGGAGCTCCTACAATGAGCAGTTCTTC. The encoded protein is CASSQWSGSSYNEQFF.